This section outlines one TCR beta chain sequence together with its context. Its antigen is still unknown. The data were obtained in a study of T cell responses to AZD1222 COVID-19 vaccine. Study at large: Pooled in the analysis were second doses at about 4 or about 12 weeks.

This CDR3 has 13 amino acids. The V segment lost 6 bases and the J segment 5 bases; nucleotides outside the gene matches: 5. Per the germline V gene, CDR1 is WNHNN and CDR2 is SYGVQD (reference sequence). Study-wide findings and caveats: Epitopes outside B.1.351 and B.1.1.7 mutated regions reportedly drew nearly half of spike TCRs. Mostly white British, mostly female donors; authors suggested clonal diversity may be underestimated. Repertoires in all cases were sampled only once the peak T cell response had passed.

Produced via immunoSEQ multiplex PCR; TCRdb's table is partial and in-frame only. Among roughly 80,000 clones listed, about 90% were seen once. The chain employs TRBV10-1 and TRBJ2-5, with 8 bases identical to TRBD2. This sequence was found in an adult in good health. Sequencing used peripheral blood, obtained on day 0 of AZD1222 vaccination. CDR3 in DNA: TGCGCCAGCAGCCCTTCTAGCGGGGAGACCCAGTACTTC. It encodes CASSPSSGETQYF.